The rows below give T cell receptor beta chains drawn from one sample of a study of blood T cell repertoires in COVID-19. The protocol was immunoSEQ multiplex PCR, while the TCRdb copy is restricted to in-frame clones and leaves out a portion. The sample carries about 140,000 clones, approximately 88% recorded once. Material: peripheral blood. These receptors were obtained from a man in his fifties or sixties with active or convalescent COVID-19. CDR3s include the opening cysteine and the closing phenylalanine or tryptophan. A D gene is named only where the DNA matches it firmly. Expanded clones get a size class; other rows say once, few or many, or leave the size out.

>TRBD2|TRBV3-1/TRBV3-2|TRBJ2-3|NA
TGTGCCAGCAGCCTGGAAGTCGAGCGGGGTAGCACAGATACGCAGTATTTT
CASSLEVERGSTDTQYF
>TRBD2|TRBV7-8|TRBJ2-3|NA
TGTGCCAGCTGCCCCAAGACTAGCGGGGGCACAGATACGCAGTATTTT
CASCPKTSGGTDTQYF
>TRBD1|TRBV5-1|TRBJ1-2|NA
TGCGCCAGCAGCGGGGGACAGGACGGTGGCTACACCTTC
CASSGGQDGGYTF
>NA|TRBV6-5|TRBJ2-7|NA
TGTGCCAGCAGCCTTGAAGGGGGGGCCGCCTACGAGCAGTACTTC
CASSLEGGAAYEQYF
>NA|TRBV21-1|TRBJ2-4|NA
TGTGCCAGCAGGCAACTAGCGGGAGGTGCCAGAGCCAAAAACATTCAGTACTTC
CASRQLAGGARAKNIQYF
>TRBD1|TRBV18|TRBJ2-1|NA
TGTGCCAGTTCCGGGACAGCTACCTACAATGAGCAGTTCTTC
CASSGTATYNEQFF
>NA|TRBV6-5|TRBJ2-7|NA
TGTGCCAGCAGTTACTCTCCAGGGCCCTACGAGCAGTACTTC
CASSYSPGPYEQYF
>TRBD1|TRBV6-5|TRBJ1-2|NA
TGTGCCAGCAGTCCATATGACAGGGGTCACTATGGCTACACCTTC
CASSPYDRGHYGYTF
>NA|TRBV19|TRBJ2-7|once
TGTGCCAGTAGTAGCCCAGATTACGAGCAGTACTTC
CASSSPDYEQYF
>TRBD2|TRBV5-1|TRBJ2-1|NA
TGCGCCAGCAGCCGAACCCCTCGGGGCGGGAGCGACAATGAGCAGTTCTTC
CASSRTPRGGSDNEQFF
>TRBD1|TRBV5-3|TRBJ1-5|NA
TGTGCCAGAAGCTCACCTTGGACAGGTAAAAACGGAGCCCAGCATTTT
CARSSPWTGKNGAQHF
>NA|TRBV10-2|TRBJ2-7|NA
TGCGCCAGCAGTTTGGACAAGACTGGCACCATCTACGAGCAGTACTTC
CASSLDKTGTIYEQYF
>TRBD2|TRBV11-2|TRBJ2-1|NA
TGTGCCAGCAGCTCCCCCCCCACTAGCGGGATCAGGGATGAGCAGTTCTTC
CASSSPPTSGIRDEQFF
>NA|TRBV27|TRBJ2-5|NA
TGTGCCAGCAGTTTAAGGTCGCAGGGCGCCCAGTACTTC
CASSLRSQGAQYF
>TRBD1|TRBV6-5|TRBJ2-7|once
TGTGCCAGCAGGACCGGGACAGGGACTTCGTCCCAGTACTTC
CASRTGTGTSSQYF
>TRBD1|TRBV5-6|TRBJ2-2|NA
TGTGCCAGCAGCCCCAACAGGGGTACCTTGAACACCGGGGAGCTGTTTTTT
CASSPNRGTLNTGELFF
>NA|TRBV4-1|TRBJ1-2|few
TGCGCCAGCAGCCCGCAGGGGTCTTATGGCTACACCTTC
CASSPQGSYGYTF
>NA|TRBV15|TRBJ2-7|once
TGTGCCACCAGCAGAGATTGGGGGACAATTGCCTACGAGCAGTACTTC
CATSRDWGTIAYEQYF
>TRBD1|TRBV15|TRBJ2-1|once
TGTGCCACCAGCAGAGGAACAGGGGCTGGGCACAATGAGCAGTTCTTC
CATSRGTGAGHNEQFF
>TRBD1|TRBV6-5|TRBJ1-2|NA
TGTGCCAGCAGTTATTCGGACAGGGGCTATGGCTACACCTTC
CASSYSDRGYGYTF
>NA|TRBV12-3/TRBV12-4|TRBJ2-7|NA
TGTGCCAGCAGTTACAGGGTCCCACGCGAGCAGTACTTC
CASSYRVPREQYF
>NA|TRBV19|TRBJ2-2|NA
TGTGCCAGTAGCATGTTGGGCGGGGAGATTAACACCGGGGAGCTGTTTTTT
CASSMLGGEINTGELFF